This T cell receptor (beta chain) derives from a study of neoadjuvant anti-PD-1 for oral cavity cancer. Study-wide findings and caveats: Each response group had just a few patients in TCR analyses.

About this clone itself: Its specificity is unknown.

TCRdb's copy holds only in-frame clones and misses some; the assay was immunoSEQ multiplex PCR. This table has fewer than 35,000 clones, more than 75% appearing once. This CDR3 region has 17 residues. CDR1 is LNHDA and CDR2 is SQIVND in the germline V gene (reference sequence). With 2 bases clipped from V and 0 bases from J, the junction kept 7 bases outside the gene matches. The chain is built from TRBV19 and TRBJ2-1, with 7 positions matching TRBD2. The sample consisted of PBMCs, taken before nivolumab (anti-PD-1) treatment. This sequence originates from a person between 40 and 80 years old with oral cavity squamous cell carcinoma. The CDR3 bases are TGTGCCAGTAGTATATCAAGCGGGGCGAGCTCCTACAATGAGCAGTTCTTC. Protein product: CASSISSGASSYNEQFF.